This TCR beta chain was sequenced during a study of blood T cell repertoires in COVID-19. About the study: Collection of acute and convalescent COVID-19 samples took place in the United States, Italy and Spain. In each case, the material was cDNA or gDNA derived from T cells, B-cell-depleted T cells, or PBMCs.

In the study's own analysis: Reference gene primer amplification yielded estimated nucleated cell counts. Method: immunoSEQ multiplex PCR; TCRdb's copy keeps in-frame clones and lacks some. V, J and clone size are taken as reported in that table, and D and trimming were inferred from the DNA itself. Altogether about 230,000 clones are present, over 75% being singletons, with the ten largest covering 7.5% to 9%. Sequencing used peripheral blood. The clonotype comes from a woman aged 80 or over with acute or convalescent COVID-19.

The CDR3 loop reads CASSQDVNSGNTIYF. CDR3 sequence (DNA): TGCGCCAGCAGCCAAGATGTCAACTCTGGAAACACCATATATTTT. The V and J genes are TRBV4-1 and TRBJ1-3; no definite D call. The germline V gene has CDR1 MGHRA and CDR2 YSYEKL. The V end lost 0 bases, the J end lost 0 bases, and 6 bases lay between the germline ends. The CDR3 has 15 residues.